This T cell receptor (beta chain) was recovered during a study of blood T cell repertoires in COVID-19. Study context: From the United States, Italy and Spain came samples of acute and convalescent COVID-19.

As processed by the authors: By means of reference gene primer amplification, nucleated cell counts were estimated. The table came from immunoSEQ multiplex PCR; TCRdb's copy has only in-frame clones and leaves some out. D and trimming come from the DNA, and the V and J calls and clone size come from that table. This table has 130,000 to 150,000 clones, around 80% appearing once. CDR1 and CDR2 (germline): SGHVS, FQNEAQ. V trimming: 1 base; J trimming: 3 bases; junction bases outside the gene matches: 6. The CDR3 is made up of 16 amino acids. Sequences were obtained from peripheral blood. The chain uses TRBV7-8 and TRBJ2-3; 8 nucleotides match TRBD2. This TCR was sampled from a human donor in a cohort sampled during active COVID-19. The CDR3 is CASSLDAGGETDTQYF. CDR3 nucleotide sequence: TGTGCCAGCAGCTTAGATGCGGGGGGAGAGACAGATACGCAGTATTTT.